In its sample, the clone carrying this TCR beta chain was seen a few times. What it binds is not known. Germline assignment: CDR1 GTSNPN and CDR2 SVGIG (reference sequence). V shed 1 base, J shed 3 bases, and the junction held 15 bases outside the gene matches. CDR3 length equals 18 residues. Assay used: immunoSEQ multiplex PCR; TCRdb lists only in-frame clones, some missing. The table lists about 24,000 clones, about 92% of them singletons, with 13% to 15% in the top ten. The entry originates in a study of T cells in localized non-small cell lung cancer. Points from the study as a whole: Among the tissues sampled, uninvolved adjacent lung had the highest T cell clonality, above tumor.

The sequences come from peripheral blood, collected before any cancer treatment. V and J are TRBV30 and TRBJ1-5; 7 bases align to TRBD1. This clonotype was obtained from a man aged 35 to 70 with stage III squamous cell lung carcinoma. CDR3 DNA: TGTGCCTGGAGTGCCATAAGGACAGGAATCGGGGACAATCAGCCCCAGCATTTT. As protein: CAWSAIRTGIGDNQPQHF.